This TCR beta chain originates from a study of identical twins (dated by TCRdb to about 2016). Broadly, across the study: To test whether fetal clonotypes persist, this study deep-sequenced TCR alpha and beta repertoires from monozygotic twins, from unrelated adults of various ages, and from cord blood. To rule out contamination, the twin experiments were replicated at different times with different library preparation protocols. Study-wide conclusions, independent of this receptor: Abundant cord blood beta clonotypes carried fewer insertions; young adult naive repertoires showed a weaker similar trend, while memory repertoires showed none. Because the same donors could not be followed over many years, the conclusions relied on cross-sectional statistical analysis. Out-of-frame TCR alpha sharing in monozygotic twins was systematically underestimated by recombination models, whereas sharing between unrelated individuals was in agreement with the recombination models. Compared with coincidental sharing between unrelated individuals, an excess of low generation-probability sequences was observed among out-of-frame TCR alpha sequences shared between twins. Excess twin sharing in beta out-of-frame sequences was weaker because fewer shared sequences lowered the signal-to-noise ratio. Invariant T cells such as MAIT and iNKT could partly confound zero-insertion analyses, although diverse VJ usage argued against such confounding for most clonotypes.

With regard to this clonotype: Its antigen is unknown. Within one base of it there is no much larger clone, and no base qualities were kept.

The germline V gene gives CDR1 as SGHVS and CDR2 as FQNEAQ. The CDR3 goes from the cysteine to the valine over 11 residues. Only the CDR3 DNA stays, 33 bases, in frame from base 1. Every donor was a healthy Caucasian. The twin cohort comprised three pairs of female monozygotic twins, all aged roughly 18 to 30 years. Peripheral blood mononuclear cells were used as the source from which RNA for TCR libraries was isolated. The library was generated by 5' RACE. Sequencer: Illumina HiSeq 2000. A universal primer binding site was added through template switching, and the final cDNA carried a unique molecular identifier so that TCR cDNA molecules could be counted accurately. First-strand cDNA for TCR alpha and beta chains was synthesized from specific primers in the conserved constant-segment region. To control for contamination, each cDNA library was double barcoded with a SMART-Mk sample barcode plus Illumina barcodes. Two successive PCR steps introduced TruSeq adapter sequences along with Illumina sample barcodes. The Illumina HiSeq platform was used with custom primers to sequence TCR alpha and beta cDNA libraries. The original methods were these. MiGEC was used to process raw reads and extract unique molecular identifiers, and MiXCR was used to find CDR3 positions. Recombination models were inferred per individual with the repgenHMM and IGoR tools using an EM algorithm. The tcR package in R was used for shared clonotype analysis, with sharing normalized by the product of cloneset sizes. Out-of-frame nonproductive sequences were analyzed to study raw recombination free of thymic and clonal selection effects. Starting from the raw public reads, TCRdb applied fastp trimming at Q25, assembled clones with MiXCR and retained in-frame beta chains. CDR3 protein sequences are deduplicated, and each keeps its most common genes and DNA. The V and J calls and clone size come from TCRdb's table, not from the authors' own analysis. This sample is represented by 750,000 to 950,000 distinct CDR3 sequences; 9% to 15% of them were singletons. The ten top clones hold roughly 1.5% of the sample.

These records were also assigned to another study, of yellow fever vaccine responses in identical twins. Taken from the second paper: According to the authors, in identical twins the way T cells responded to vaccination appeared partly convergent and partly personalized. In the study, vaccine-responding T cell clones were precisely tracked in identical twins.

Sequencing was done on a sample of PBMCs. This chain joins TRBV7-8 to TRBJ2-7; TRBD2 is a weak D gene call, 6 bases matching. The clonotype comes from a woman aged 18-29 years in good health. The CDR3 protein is CASSLGQGGSV. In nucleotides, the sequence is TGTGCCAGCAGCTTAGGGCAGGGAGGTAGTGTC.